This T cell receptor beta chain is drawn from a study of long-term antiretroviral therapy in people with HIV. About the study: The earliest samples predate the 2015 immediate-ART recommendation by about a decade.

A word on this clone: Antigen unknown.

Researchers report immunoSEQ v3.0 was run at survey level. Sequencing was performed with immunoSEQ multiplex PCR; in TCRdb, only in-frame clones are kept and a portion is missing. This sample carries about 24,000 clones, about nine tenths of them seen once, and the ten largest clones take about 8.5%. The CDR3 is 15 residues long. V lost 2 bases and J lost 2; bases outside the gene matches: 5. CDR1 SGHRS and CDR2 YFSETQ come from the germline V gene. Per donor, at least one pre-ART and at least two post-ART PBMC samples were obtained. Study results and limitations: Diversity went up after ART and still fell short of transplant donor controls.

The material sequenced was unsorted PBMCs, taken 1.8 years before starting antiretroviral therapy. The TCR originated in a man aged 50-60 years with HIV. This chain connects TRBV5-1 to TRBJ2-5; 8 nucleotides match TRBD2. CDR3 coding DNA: TGCGCCAGCAGCTTCGGCGGGGGGCCTCAAGAGACCCAGTACTTC. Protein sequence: CASSFGGGPQETQYF. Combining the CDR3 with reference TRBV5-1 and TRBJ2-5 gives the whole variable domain KAGVTQTPRYLIKTRGQQVTLSCSPISGHRSVSWYQQTPGQGLQFLFEYFSETQRNKGNFPGRFSGRQFSNSRSEMNVSTLELGDSALYLCASSFGGGPQETQYFGPGTRLLVL.